The 19 T cell receptor beta chains reported below all come from one sample, sequenced in a study of response to subunit inactivated influenza vaccine. TCRdb called the RT-PCR reads again in MiXCR, with one record for every CDR3 protein. In the table there are more than 600,000 distinct CDR3 sequences, 15% to 20% of which are singletons. The specimen comprised PBMCs from blood, sampled more than 4 days after vaccination. The receptors derive from a man aged 50-60 years who received an inactivated influenza vaccine.

In this sample, this clonotype turned up a few times. The rearrangement links TRBV30 to TRBJ1-6; D is possibly TRBD1 (5 bases). The CDR3 runs 14 residues. V was trimmed by 8 bases and J by 4 bases, leaving 15 bases between them. Germline lookup yields CDR1 GTSNPN and CDR2 SVGIG (reference sequence). In DNA, the CDR3 is TGTGCCCATATGCGGGGGGGTTATAATTCACCCCTCCACTTT. This gives the protein CAHMRGGYNSPLHF.

This chain connects TRBV6-5 to TRBJ2-5; the D is unclear. The CDR3 has 14 residues. The V gene's germline CDR1 is MNHEY and CDR2 SVGAGI. Trimming took 4 bases from V and 1 from J, leaving 10 bases between them. Here the CDR3 DNA reads TGTGCCAGCAGTTCCCGACGGTCCCAAGAGACCCAGTACTTC. This sequence encodes CASSSRRSQETQYF.

The chain employs TRBV10-3 and TRBJ1-6; weak D call: TRBD1 (5 bases). Trimming shortened V by 0 bases and J by 8 bases, and 14 bases separated the two germline ends. The CDR3 runs to 16 residues. The germline V gene encodes CDR1 ENHRY and CDR2 SYGVKD. CDR3 coding DNA: TGTGCCATCAGTGAGTCAAGGGGCGTTTTGGATTCACCCCTCCACTTT. As protein: CAISESRGVLDSPLHF.

This clonotype was detected a few times. The rearrangement uses TRBV7-6 and TRBJ2-3; 8 bases fit TRBD1. Germline CDR1 SGHVS, CDR2 FNYEAQ. The ends lost 0 bases at V and 9 bases at J; junction bases unmatched: 2. The CDR3 extends over 13 amino acids. The CDR3 DNA sequence: TGTGCCAGCAGCTTAGCGGACAGGGTCACGCAGTATTTT. Translated, it gives CASSLADRVTQYF.

This chain connects TRBV2 to TRBJ1-4; no firm D call. The CDR3 loop spans 13 amino acids. V was pared by 1 base and J by 11 bases, with 11 bases between. In germline, CDR1 is SNHLY, CDR2 FYNNEI. The chain's CDR3 is CASSEDPSLKLFF. The CDR3 DNA is TGTGCCAGCAGTGAAGATCCCTCGCTTAAACTGTTTTTT.

The chain employs TRBV20-1 and TRBJ2-7; D is unclear. The CDR3 totals 12 residues. Trimming removed 2 bases from V and 5 bases from J, with 10 bases in between. Germline V gives CDR1 DFQATT, CDR2 SNEGSKA (reference sequence). CDR3 bases: TGCAGTGCTAGATACGGGTGGGACGAGCAGTACTTC. Its translation: CSARYGWDEQYF.

This clonotype turned up a few times. The chain is built from TRBV6-5 and TRBJ1-5, with TRBD1 matching over 7 bases. Germline trimming cut 0 bases from V and 2 bases from J; bases unmatched to any gene: 4. In germline, CDR1 is MNHEY, CDR2 SVGAGI. The CDR3 extends over 16 amino acids. The CDR3: CASSYSQGEGNQPQHF. The DNA of the CDR3 is TGTGCCAGCAGTTACTCTCAGGGGGAGGGCAATCAGCCCCAGCATTTT.

This chain joins TRBV12-3 or TRBV12-4 and TRBJ1-6, with TRBD1 as a possible D gene (5 bases). This CDR3 is 14 amino acids long. The V end lost 8 bases, the J end lost 9 bases, and 17 bases lay between the germline ends. Here the CDR3 reads CASGWAGRGSPLHF. For the CDR3, the DNA is TGTGCCAGCGGGTGGGCAGGGAGAGGTTCACCCCTCCACTTT.

This clonotype was counted at least ten times. The chain is built from TRBV20-1 and TRBJ2-1; 8 bases fit TRBD2. The trim removed 3 bases at V and 2 bases at J, leaving 3 bases unmatched. Germline-derived CDR1 and CDR2 are DFQATT and SNEGSKA (reference sequence). The CDR3 is 14 amino acids. This chain's CDR3 is CSASLAGTYNEQFF. DNA for the CDR3: TGCAGTGCTAGTCTAGCGGGTACCTACAATGAGCAGTTCTTC.

J is TRBJ2-1 and V is TRBV6-5; a weak D match, TRBD2 (6 bases). This CDR3 is 14 amino acids long. Trimming took 2 bases from V and 8 from J, leaving 13 bases between them. The germline CDR1 and CDR2 sequences are MNHEY and SVGAGI. The CDR3 here is CASSYAYPGDEQFF. CDR3 coding DNA: TGTGCCAGCAGTTACGCTTACCCGGGAGATGAGCAGTTCTTC.

The chain recombines TRBV5-1 with TRBJ1-1; D is uncertain. CDR3 length: 14 amino acids. V was trimmed by 3 bases and J by 1 base, leaving 10 bases between them. Germline values: CDR1 SGHRS, CDR2 YFSETQ. CDR3 sequence: CASSSQPPNTEAFF. CDR3 in DNA: TGCGCCAGCAGCTCACAGCCTCCGAACACTGAAGCTTTCTTT.

CDR3 amino acids: CASLGTSGNASTDTQYF. The CDR3 coding sequence is TGTGCCAGCCTTGGGACTAGCGGGAATGCTAGCACAGATACGCAGTATTTT. J is TRBJ2-3 and V is TRBV12-3 or TRBV12-4; the match to TRBD2 covers 13 bases. V was clipped by 8 bases and J by 0 bases; unmatched bases: 8. This CDR3 has 17 amino acids.

This clonotype showed up many times. This chain connects TRBV20-1 to TRBJ2-1; 11 nucleotides align to TRBD2. The CDR3 length is 14 residues. V gave up 4 bases and J gave up 9 bases; unmatched junction bases: 8. Germline-derived CDR1 and CDR2 are DFQATT and SNEGSKA (reference sequence). The CDR3, as DNA: TGCAGTGCTATTAGCGGGAGGGACCACTCTGAGCAGTTCTTC. Its translation: CSAISGRDHSEQFF.

The rearrangement joins TRBV5-1 to TRBJ1-1; D may be TRBD1 (6 bases). This CDR3 contains 14 residues. Germline loops: CDR1 SGHRS, CDR2 YFSETQ. Trimming left V 4 bases short and J 6 bases short, with 16 bases between. The CDR3 nucleotides read TGCGCCAGCAGCCCCCCAAACAGGGTTTCTGAAGCTTTCTTT. Amino acid sequence: CASSPPNRVSEAFF.

Many counts were recorded for this clonotype. The V call is TRBV12-3 or TRBV12-4, the J call TRBJ1-5, with TRBD1 as a possible D gene (5 bases). V gave up 3 bases and J gave up 6 bases, with 9 bases separating them. There are 13 residues in the CDR3. The CDR3 DNA reads as TGTGCCAGCAGTTTGGGGGTGGGTCAGCCCCAGCATTTT. Amino acids: CASSLGVGQPQHF.

This clonotype showed up just a few times. The rearrangement uses TRBV20-1 and TRBJ2-7, with TRBD1 matching over 9 bases. Trimming at V came to 3 bases and at J to 2 bases, leaving 5 bases not matched to a gene. Germline V CDR1 and CDR2: DFQATT, SNEGSKA (reference sequence). The CDR3 sequence is 14 residues long. CDR3 sequence (DNA): TGCAGTGCTAGGACCGGGACAGGGCCCTACGAGCAGTACTTC. Its translation is CSARTGTGPYEQYF.

The genes are TRBV15 and TRBJ2-7; D is unclear. V was shortened by 0 bases and J by 2 bases, with 11 bases between the two germline ends. Per germline, CDR1 LNHNV and CDR2 YYDKDF (reference sequence). CDR3 length: 15 residues. The CDR3 region has the DNA TGTGCCACCAGCAGAGATGTTGAGGAAACCTACGAGCAGTACTTC. Its translation is CATSRDVEETYEQYF.

The CDR3 region is CASSLTQNTGELFF. The DNA for the CDR3 is TGTGCCAGCAGCTTAACCCAGAACACCGGGGAGCTGTTTTTT. V gene TRBV7-2 combines with J gene TRBJ2-2; no clear D. Germline CDR1 is SGHTA and CDR2 is FQGNSA. V was trimmed by 2 bases and J by 1 base, leaving 5 bases between them. The CDR3 consists of 14 residues.

The rearrangement uses TRBV20-1 and TRBJ1-1, with 8 bases identical to TRBD1. The CDR3 totals 13 residues. V gave up 2 bases and J gave up 3 bases; unmatched junction bases: 2. CDR1 and CDR2 from the germline V gene are DFQATT and SNEGSKA (reference sequence). CDR3 coding DNA: TGCAGTGCTAGAAGGGACAGGTACACTGAAGCTTTCTTT. Amino acids: CSARRDRYTEAFF.